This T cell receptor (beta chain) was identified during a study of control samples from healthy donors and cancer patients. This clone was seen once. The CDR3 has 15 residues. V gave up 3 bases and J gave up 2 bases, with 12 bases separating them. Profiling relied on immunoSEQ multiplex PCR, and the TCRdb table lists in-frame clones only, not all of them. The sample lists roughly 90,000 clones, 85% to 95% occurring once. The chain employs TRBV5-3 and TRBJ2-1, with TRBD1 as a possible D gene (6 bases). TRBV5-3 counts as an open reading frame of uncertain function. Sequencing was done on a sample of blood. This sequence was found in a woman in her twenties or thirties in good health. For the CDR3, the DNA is TGTGCCAGAAGCTCACGACAGGACCCCTACAATGAGCAGTTCTTC. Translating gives CARSSRQDPYNEQFF.